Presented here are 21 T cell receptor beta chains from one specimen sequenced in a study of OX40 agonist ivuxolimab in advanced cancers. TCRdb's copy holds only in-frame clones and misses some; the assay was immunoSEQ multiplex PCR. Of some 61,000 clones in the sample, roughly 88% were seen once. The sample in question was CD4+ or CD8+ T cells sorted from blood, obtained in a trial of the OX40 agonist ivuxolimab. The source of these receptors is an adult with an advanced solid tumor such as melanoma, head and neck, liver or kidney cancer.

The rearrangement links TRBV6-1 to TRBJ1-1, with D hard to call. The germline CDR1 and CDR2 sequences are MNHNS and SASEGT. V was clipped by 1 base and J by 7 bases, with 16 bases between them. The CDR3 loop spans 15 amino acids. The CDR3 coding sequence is TGTGCCAGCAGTGAAGTCGTTAAAGAGCGAGGTGAAGCTTTCTTT. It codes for CASSEVVKERGEAFF.

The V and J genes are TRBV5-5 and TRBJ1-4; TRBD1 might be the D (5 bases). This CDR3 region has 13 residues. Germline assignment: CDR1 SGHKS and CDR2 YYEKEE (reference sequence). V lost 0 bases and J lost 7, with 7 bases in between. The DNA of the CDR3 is TGTGCCAGCAGCTTGGGGCAGGGTGAAAAACTGTTTTTT. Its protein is CASSLGQGEKLFF.

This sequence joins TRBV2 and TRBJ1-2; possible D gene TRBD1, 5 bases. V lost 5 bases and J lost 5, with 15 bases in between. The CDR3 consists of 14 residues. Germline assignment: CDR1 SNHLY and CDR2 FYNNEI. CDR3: CASSRRQSGYGYTF. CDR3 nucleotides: TGTGCCAGCAGTCGTCGACAGAGCGGGTATGGCTACACCTTC. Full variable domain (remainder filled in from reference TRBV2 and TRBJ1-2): EPEVTQTPSHQVTQMGQEVILRCVPISNHLYFYWYRQILGQKVEFLVSFYNNEISEKSEIFDDQFSVERPDGSNFTLKIRSTKLEDSAMYFCASSRRQSGYGYTFGSGTRLTVV.

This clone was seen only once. In nucleotides, the CDR3 is TGCGCCAGCAGTGAGCAAAGGGGTTTTTCCACAGATACGCAGTATTTT. Its translation: CASSEQRGFSTDTQYF. V usage is TRBV10-1 and J usage is TRBJ2-3; D may be TRBD1 (5 bases). Trimming shortened V by 2 bases and J by 2 bases, and 14 bases separated the two germline ends. Per germline, CDR1 WNHNN and CDR2 SYGVQD (reference sequence). The CDR3 consists of 16 residues.

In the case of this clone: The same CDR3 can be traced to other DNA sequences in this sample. The CDR3 here is CATSRAAGSYNEQFF. The CDR3 nucleotides read TGTGCCACCAGCAGAGCGGCAGGTTCCTACAATGAGCAGTTCTTC. The V gene is TRBV15, the J gene TRBJ2-1; D unclear. The CDR3 is made up of 15 amino acids. V was trimmed by 1 base and J by 1 base, leaving 8 bases between them. Germline CDR1 and CDR2: LNHNV and YYDKDF (reference sequence).

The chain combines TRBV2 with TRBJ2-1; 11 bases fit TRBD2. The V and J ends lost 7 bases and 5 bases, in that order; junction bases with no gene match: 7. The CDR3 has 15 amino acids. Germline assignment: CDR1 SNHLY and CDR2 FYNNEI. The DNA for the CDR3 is TGTGCCAGCACTCCCGGGACTAGCGGCCACAATGAGCAGTTCTTC. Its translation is CASTPGTSGHNEQFF.

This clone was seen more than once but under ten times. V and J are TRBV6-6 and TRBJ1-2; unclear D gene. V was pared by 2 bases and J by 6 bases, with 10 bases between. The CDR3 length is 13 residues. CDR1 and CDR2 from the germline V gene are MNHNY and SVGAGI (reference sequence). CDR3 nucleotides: TGTGCCAGCAGTTACGAGAGGTGGGATGGCTACACCTTC. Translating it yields CASSYERWDGYTF.

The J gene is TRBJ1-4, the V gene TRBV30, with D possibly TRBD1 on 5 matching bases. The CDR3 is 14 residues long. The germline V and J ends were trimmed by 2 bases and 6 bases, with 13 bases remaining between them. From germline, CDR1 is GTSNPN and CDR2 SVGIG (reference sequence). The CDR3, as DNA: TGTGCCTGGAGTAGCGGAGGGGAGCATGAAAAACTGTTTTTT. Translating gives CAWSSGGEHEKLFF.

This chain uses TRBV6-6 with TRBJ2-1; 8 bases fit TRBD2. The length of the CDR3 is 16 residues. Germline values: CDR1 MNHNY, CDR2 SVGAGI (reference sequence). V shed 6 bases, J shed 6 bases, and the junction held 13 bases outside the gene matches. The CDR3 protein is CASSLLGAGGGNEQFF. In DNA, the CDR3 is TGTGCCAGCAGCCTCCTTGGGGCGGGAGGTGGCAATGAGCAGTTCTTC.

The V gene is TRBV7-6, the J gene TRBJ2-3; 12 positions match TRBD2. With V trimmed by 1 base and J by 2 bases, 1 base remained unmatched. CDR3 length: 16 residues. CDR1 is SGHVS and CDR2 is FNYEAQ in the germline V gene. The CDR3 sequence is CASSLGTSGVTDTQYF. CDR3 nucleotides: TGTGCCAGCAGCTTAGGGACTAGCGGGGTCACAGATACGCAGTATTTT. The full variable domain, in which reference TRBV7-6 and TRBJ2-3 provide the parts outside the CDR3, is GAGVSQSPRYKVTKRGQDVALRCDPISGHVSLYWYRQALGQGPEFLTYFNYEAQQDKSGLPNDRFSAERPEGSISTLTIQRTEQRDSAMYRCASSLGTSGVTDTQYFGPGTRLTVL.

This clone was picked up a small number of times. In DNA form, the CDR3 reads TGTGCCAGCAGTTATGATGGGAACACTGAAGCTTTCTTT. The encoded protein is CASSYDGNTEAFF. V and J are TRBV6-5 and TRBJ1-1, with D uncertain. There are 13 residues in the CDR3. Germline loops: CDR1 MNHEY, CDR2 SVGAGI. V shed 3 bases and J shed 1 base, with 6 bases lying between them.

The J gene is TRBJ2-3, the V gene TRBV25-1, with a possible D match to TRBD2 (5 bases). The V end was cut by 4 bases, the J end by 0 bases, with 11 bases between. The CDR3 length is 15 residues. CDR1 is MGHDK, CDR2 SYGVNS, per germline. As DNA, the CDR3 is TGTGCCAGCAGTGCTGCAAGCGGAAGCACAGATACGCAGTATTTT. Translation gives CASSAASGSTDTQYF.

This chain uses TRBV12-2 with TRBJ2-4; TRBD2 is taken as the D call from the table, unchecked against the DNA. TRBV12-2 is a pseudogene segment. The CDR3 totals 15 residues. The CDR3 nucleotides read TGTGCAAGTCGCTCTAGCCGGCTAGCGGGAGGGGGTCAGTACTTC. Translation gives CASRSSRLAGGGQYF.

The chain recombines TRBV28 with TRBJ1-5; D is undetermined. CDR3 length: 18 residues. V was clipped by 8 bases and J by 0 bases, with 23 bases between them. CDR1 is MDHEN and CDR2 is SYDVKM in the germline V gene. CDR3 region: CASGTAATRDNSNQPQHF. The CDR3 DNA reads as TGTGCCAGCGGAACCGCCGCGACCCGGGATAATAGCAATCAGCCCCAGCATTTT. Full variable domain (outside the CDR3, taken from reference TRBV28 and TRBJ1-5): DVKVTQSSRYLVKRTGEKVFLECVQDMDHENMFWYRQDPGLGLRLIYFSYDVKMKEKGDIPEGYSVSREKKERFSLILESASTNQTSMYLCASGTAATRDNSNQPQHFGDGTRLSIL.

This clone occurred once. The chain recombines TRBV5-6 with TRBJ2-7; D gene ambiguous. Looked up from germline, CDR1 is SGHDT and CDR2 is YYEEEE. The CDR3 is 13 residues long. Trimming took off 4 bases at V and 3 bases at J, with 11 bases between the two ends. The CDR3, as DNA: TGTGCCAGCAGCCGGGCACCATACTACGAGCAGTACTTC. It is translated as CASSRAPYYEQYF. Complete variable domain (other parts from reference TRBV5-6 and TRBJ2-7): DAGVTQSPTHLIKTRGQQVTLRCSPKSGHDTVSWYQQALGQGPQFIFQYYEEEERQRGNFPDRFSGHQFPNYSSELNVNALLLGDSALYLCASSRAPYYEQYFGPGTRLTVT.

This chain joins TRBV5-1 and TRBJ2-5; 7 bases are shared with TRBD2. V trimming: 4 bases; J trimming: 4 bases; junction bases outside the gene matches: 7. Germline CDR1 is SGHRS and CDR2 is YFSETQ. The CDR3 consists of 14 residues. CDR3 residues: CASSDGLDGETQYF. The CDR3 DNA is TGCGCCAGCAGCGACGGACTAGACGGAGAGACCCAGTACTTC.

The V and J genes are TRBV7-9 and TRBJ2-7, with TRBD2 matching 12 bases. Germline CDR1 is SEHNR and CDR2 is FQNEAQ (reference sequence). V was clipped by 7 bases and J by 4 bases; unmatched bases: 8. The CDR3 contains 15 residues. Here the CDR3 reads CASTSGREGHYEQYF. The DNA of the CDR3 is TGTGCCAGCACTAGCGGGAGGGAGGGCCATTACGAGCAGTACTTC.

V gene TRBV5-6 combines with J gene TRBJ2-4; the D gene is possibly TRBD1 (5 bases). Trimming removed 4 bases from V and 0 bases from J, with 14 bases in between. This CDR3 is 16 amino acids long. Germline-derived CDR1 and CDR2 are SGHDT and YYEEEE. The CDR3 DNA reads TGTGCCAGCAGCAGCAGACAGATTACAGCCAAAAACATTCAGTACTTC. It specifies CASSSRQITAKNIQYF.

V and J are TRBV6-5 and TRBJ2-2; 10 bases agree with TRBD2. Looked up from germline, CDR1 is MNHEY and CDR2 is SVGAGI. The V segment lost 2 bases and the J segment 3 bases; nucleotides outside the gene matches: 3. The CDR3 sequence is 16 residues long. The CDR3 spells CASSYRLAGDTGELFF. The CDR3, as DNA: TGTGCCAGCAGTTACAGGCTAGCGGGAGACACCGGGGAGCTGTTTTTT.

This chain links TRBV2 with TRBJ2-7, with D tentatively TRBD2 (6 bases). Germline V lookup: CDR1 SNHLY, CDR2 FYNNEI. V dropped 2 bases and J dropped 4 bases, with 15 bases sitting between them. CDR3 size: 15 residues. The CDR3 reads CASSERWTTRYEQYF. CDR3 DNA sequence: TGTGCCAGCAGTGAAAGGTGGACTACTCGGTACGAGCAGTACTTC.

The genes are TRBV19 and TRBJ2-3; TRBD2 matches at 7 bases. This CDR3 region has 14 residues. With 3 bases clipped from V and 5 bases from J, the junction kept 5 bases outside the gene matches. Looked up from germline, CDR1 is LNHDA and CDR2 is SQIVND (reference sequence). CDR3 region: CASSIASGGDTQYF. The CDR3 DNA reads TGTGCCAGTAGTATTGCGTCGGGAGGAGATACGCAGTATTTT.